This passage covers 21 T cell receptor beta chains from one sample sequenced in a study of regulatory T cells in long-lasting Graves disease. Through Arm-PCR of CDR3 regions and iRepertoire HTBI primers, TCR beta libraries were built. One entry per CDR3 protein, called by TCRdb with MiXCR from the multiplex PCR reads. The data show around 430,000 distinct CDR3 sequences, with 20% to 25% seen just once and less than 15% held by the top ten. Documented time point: persistent/refractory GD, antithyroid drugs over 5 years with positive TRAb. RNA isolated from PBMCs was used to make the TCR library. The sequencing used peripheral blood mononuclear cells (PBMCs), collected when the disease was refractory, from a patient treated with antithyroid drugs. These receptors all stem from a female donor with Graves disease.

The V and J genes are TRBV5-1 and TRBJ2-1, with D perhaps matching TRBD2 (7 bases). Germline loops: CDR1 SGHRS, CDR2 YFSETQ. V lost 3 bases and J lost 9, with 16 bases in between. The CDR3 covers 14 residues. CDR3 nucleotide sequence: TGCGCCAGCAGCTCGTATCGGGGGGCGGGTGAGCAGTTCTTC. Its translation is CASSSYRGAGEQFF.

The chain has TRBV2 and TRBJ2-1, with 9 bases fitting TRBD2. Germline assignment: CDR1 SNHLY and CDR2 FYNNEI. This CDR3 contains 15 residues. The V gene end was trimmed by 8 bases and the J gene end by 7 bases; junction bases not matched to a gene: 12. CDR3 in DNA: TGTGCCAGCGAGGGGACCGGGACTAGCACGAATGAGCAGTTCTTC. This encodes CASEGTGTSTNEQFF.

This clonotype was counted between two and nine times. The chain couples TRBV4-1 to TRBJ1-2; 8 nucleotides agree with TRBD1. Germline loops: CDR1 MGHRA, CDR2 YSYEKL. The CDR3 is 16 amino acids. V shed 0 bases, J shed 6 bases, and the junction held 9 bases outside the gene matches. CDR3 sequence reads: CASSQEDRVRWDGYTF. The CDR3 DNA reads TGCGCCAGCAGCCAAGAGGACAGGGTGAGGTGGGATGGCTACACCTTC.

This clonotype was observed many times. The chain combines TRBV28 with TRBJ2-1, with 7 nucleotides matching TRBD2. The CDR3 totals 14 residues. Germline V gene sequence: CDR1 MDHEN, CDR2 SYDVKM. After removal of 6 bases from V and 6 bases from J, the junction contained 8 bases not matched to a gene. Here the CDR3 DNA reads TGTGCCAGCAGCCCAGCGGGAATTAGCAATGAGCAGTTCTTC. Translating gives CASSPAGISNEQFF.

The chain combines TRBV19 with TRBJ2-7, with 10 bases aligning to TRBD2. CDR1 is LNHDA and CDR2 is SQIVND in the germline V gene (reference sequence). Losses at the gene ends were 5 bases for V and 3 bases for J; bases not matched to a gene: 7. The CDR3 covers 15 residues. For the CDR3, the DNA is TGTGCCAGTAGTGACTCCGGGACTAGCGACTACGAGCAGTACTTC. This translates into CASSDSGTSDYEQYF.

This clonotype appeared a few times. V and J are TRBV5-1 and TRBJ2-6; D is uncertain. CDR3 length: 15 residues. CDR1 SGHRS and CDR2 YFSETQ come from the germline V gene. V was cut by 0 bases and J by 0 bases, with 4 bases left in between. CDR3 bases: TGCGCCAGCAGCTTGGAAAACTCTGGGGCCAACGTCCTGACTTTC. It encodes CASSLENSGANVLTF. Full variable domain (remainder filled in from reference TRBV5-1 and TRBJ2-6): KAGVTQTPRYLIKTRGQQVTLSCSPISGHRSVSWYQQTPGQGLQFLFEYFSETQRNKGNFPGRFSGRQFSNSRSEMNVSTLELGDSALYLCASSLENSGANVLTFGAGSRLTVL.

This clonotype was counted at least ten times. The CDR3 is CASSLVAGGYETQYF. CDR3 in DNA: TGTGCCAGCAGTTTAGTAGCGGGAGGGTACGAGACCCAGTACTTC. The chain is built from TRBV28 and TRBJ2-5; 11 bases agree with TRBD2. Germline CDR1 and CDR2: MDHEN and SYDVKM. The CDR3 loop spans 15 amino acids. The junction had 4 bases not matched to a gene; V was cut back by 2 bases and J by 5 bases.

This clonotype was counted only a few times. The chain joins TRBV7-8 to TRBJ1-2; 8 nucleotides align to TRBD1. Germline values: CDR1 SGHVS, CDR2 FQNEAQ. After removal of 5 bases from V and 3 bases from J, the junction contained 5 bases not matched to a gene. The CDR3 has 14 residues. CDR3 in amino acids: CASSAGQGDYGYTF. CDR3 DNA sequence: TGTGCCAGCAGCGCCGGACAGGGCGACTATGGCTACACCTTC.

This clonotype was seen at least ten times. The chain combines TRBV20-1 with TRBJ1-1; no definite D call. The CDR3 is 13 amino acids. Per germline, CDR1 DFQATT and CDR2 SNEGSKA (reference sequence). V dropped 0 bases and J dropped 5 bases, with 10 bases sitting between them. This chain's CDR3 is CSARDLGGTEAFF. The CDR3 DNA follows: TGCAGTGCTAGAGATCTCGGCGGGACTGAAGCTTTCTTT.

The chain couples TRBV28 to TRBJ1-2, with 8 bases lining up with TRBD1. Germline CDR1 and CDR2: MDHEN and SYDVKM. The CDR3 totals 13 residues. Trimming at V came to 3 bases and at J to 8 bases, leaving 5 bases not matched to a gene. The CDR3 DNA reads as TGTGCCAGCAGTTTCGGGACAGGAGCCGGCTACACCTTC. Protein sequence: CASSFGTGAGYTF.

J is TRBJ2-2 and V is TRBV6-1; D not certain. This CDR3 is built from 15 residues. Trimming left V 6 bases short and J 6 bases short, with 17 bases between. Germline loops: CDR1 MNHNS, CDR2 SASEGT. CDR3 nucleotides: TGTGCCAGCAGCCCCGGCCCTATAAGAGCCGGGGAGCTGTTTTTT. Protein: CASSPGPIRAGELFF.

This clonotype showed up just a few times. The rearrangement uses TRBV30 and TRBJ2-4; D unresolved. Trimming pared 1 base from V and 9 bases from J, leaving 13 bases between. Germline loops: CDR1 GTSNPN, CDR2 SVGIG (reference sequence). This CDR3 comprises 13 residues. Here the CDR3 DNA reads TGTGCCTGGAGTGGGGAAAGTAGGTCCATTCAGTACTTC. Translating gives CAWSGESRSIQYF.

This clonotype was detected only a few times. This rearrangement joins TRBV12-3 or TRBV12-4 to TRBJ2-2, with TRBD2 matching 10 bases. The CDR3 is 17 amino acids. V was clipped by 2 bases and J by 0 bases; unmatched bases: 3. In DNA form, the CDR3 reads TGTGCCAGCAGTTTACGACTAGCGGGTGCGAACACCGGGGAGCTGTTTTTT. Translating it yields CASSLRLAGANTGELFF.

This clonotype has only one observation. This may stem from a read error, because a much larger clone lies one nucleotide away. The V gene is TRBV12-5, the J gene TRBJ1-5; D unclear. The germline V gene encodes CDR1 LGHNT and CDR2 FRNRAP. The CDR3 runs 13 residues. The CDR3 nucleotides are TGTGCTAGTGGTTTTGGCGGAAATCGGCCCCAGCATTTT. It codes for CASGFGGNRPQHF.

J is TRBJ2-3 and V is TRBV5-6; D gene ambiguous. CDR3 size: 15 residues. Trimming removed 1 base from V and 4 bases from J, with 13 bases in between. Germline CDR1 SGHDT, CDR2 YYEEEE. In DNA form, the CDR3 reads TGTGCCAGCAGCTTGACACCTAGGGCGGCAGATACGCAGTATTTT. Translated, it gives CASSLTPRAADTQYF. The full variable domain, its missing parts supplied by reference TRBV5-6 and TRBJ2-3, is DAGVTQSPTHLIKTRGQQVTLRCSPKSGHDTVSWYQQALGQGPQFIFQYYEEEERQRGNFPDRFSGHQFPNYSSELNVNALLLGDSALYLCASSLTPRAADTQYFGPGTRLTVL.

This clonotype was recorded at least ten times. The rearrangement uses TRBV19 and TRBJ1-1; 10 bases map to TRBD1. The CDR3 has 14 amino acids. V lost 8 bases and J lost 5; bases outside the gene matches: 8. In germline, CDR1 is LNHDA, CDR2 SQIVND (reference sequence). DNA of the CDR3: TGTGCCAGTTCGACGGACAGGGGGGTGACTGAAGCTTTCTTT. Translated: CASSTDRGVTEAFF.

This clonotype has at least ten counts. This chain links TRBV20-1 with TRBJ1-1; 7 positions agree with TRBD1. With V trimmed by 5 bases and J by 2 bases, 2 bases remained unmatched. In germline, CDR1 is DFQATT, CDR2 SNEGSKA (reference sequence). The CDR3 extends over 12 amino acids. The CDR3 DNA reads as TGCAGTGCTCGACAGGGTAACACTGAAGCTTTCTTT. Translation gives CSARQGNTEAFF.

This clonotype occurred many times. V usage is TRBV5-1 and J usage is TRBJ2-7; no firm D call. V was cut by 0 bases and J by 4 bases, with 11 bases left in between. Germline CDR1 and CDR2: SGHRS and YFSETQ. The CDR3 contains 14 residues. The CDR3 DNA is TGCGCCAGCAGCTTGGCGACACCGAGGTACGAGCAGTACTTC. Encoded protein: CASSLATPRYEQYF.

A few counts support this clonotype. V gene TRBV20-1 combines with J gene TRBJ2-5; D is ambiguous. Germline-derived CDR1 and CDR2 are DFQATT and SNEGSKA (reference sequence). Trimming removed 3 bases at V and 7 bases at J, with 15 bases between. CDR3 length equals 13 residues. DNA for the CDR3: TGCAGTGCTAGGGCCCTCGTCACGGGGACCCAGTACTTC. Its translation is CSARALVTGTQYF.

The rearrangement joins TRBV11-2 to TRBJ1-2; maybe TRBD1 (5 bases). The germline V gene has CDR1 SGHAT and CDR2 FQNNGV. The CDR3 loop spans 12 amino acids. Trimming removed 4 bases from V and 12 bases from J, with 15 bases in between. The CDR3 coding sequence is TGTGCCAGCAGCTCGGCTGGGGGTTCGGACACCTTC. The encoded protein is CASSSAGGSDTF. Complete variable domain (other parts from reference TRBV11-2 and TRBJ1-2): EAGVAQSPRYKIIEKRQSVAFWCNPISGHATLYWYQQILGQGPKLLIQFQNNGVVDDSQLPKDRFSAERLKGVDSTLKIQPAKLEDSAVYLCASSSAGGSDTFGSGTRLTVV.

The chain links TRBV5-1 to TRBJ2-3, with TRBD1 as a possible D gene (6 bases). The CDR3 sequence is 15 residues long. The germline gives CDR1 SGHRS, CDR2 YFSETQ. V dropped 6 bases and J dropped 6 bases, with 20 bases sitting between them. CDR3 bases: TGCGCCAGCACTCCCGTGGGGGCCAGTAGGGATACGCAGTATTTT. It specifies CASTPVGASRDTQYF.